The 11 T cell receptor beta chains below were found in one sample sequenced in a study of T-cell memory formation after mild COVID-19. TCRdb called the 5' RACE reads again in MiXCR, with one record for every CDR3 protein. The sample holds around 530,000 distinct CDR3 sequences, 20% to 25% seen once. The specimen was PBMCs or a T cell subset sorted from them (not recorded which). These TCRs come from an adult woman who had mild COVID-19 (a few samples of this study predate the infection). Cell type and time point are not known.

The chain employs TRBV12-3 or TRBV12-4 and TRBJ1-5; D call uncertain. This CDR3 contains 16 residues. V was pared by 6 bases and J by 1 base, with 16 bases between. The CDR3 DNA sequence: TGTGCCAGCAGGCTCGGCGGCCTAGGCAGCAATCAGCCCCAGCATTTT. It codes for CASRLGGLGSNQPQHF.

This clonotype was counted between two and nine times. The CDR3 nucleotides are TGTGCCAGCAGCCACCCGAGCGAGCGTACGGATACGCAGTATTTT. Encoded protein: CASSHPSERTDTQYF. The chain couples TRBV11-2 to TRBJ2-3; unclear D gene. The germline V and J ends were trimmed by 5 bases and 6 bases, with 18 bases remaining between them. This CDR3 is 15 amino acids long. Germline CDR1 reads SGHAT; CDR2 reads FQNNGV.

This clonotype has a handful of counts. The CDR3, as DNA: TGTGCCAGCTCACCTGGGAGGTCTCCCATGAACACTGAAGCTTTCTTT. It codes for CASSPGRSPMNTEAFF. The rearrangement joins TRBV18 to TRBJ1-1; D is ambiguous. Deletions cut 3 bases from V and 0 bases from J, with 14 bases between. The CDR3 is 16 amino acids. CDR1 KGHSH and CDR2 LQKENI come from the germline V gene.

This chain links TRBV14 with TRBJ2-2; the D gene could be TRBD1 or TRBD2 (6 bases each). This CDR3 comprises 15 residues. Germline CDR1 reads SGHDN; CDR2 reads FVKESK. V was pared by 0 bases and J by 13 bases, with 18 bases between. The CDR3 loop is CASSQDQGSGARLFF. CDR3 sequence (DNA): TGTGCCAGCAGCCAAGATCAGGGTTCGGGGGCGAGGCTGTTTTTT.

V gene TRBV6-5 combines with J gene TRBJ1-1; tentatively, D is TRBD1 (6 bases). This CDR3 comprises 14 residues. Deletions cut 2 bases from V and 5 bases from J, with 12 bases between. Germline assignment: CDR1 MNHEY and CDR2 SVGAGI. The CDR3 DNA follows: TGTGCCAGCAGTTACGCAGGGGCTTGGACTGAAGCTTTCTTT. This gives the protein CASSYAGAWTEAFF.

The chain links TRBV29-1 to TRBJ1-1; tentative D call: TRBD1 (5 bases). The CDR3 runs 11 residues. CDR1 and CDR2 (germline): SQVTM, ANQGSEA. Trimming shortened V by 3 bases and J by 5 bases, and 7 bases separated the two germline ends. The CDR3 region has the DNA TGCAGCGTTGATGGGGGGACTGAAGCTTTCTTT. This sequence encodes CSVDGGTEAFF.

In its sample, this clonotype was seen a few times. J is TRBJ2-2 and V is TRBV20-1, with 7 positions matching TRBD2. This CDR3 is built from 15 residues. V lost 0 bases and J lost 5; bases outside the gene matches: 6. CDR1 and CDR2 (germline): DFQATT, SNEGSKA (reference sequence). For the CDR3, the DNA is TGCAGTGCTAGAGAACCCCTAGCGGATACCGGGGAGCTGTTTTTT. Its protein product is CSAREPLADTGELFF.

This clonotype was picked up a small number of times. This sequence joins TRBV29-1 and TRBJ2-7; D is possibly TRBD1 (6 bases). The CDR3 contains 15 residues. In germline, CDR1 is SQVTM, CDR2 ANQGSEA. V was pared by 1 base and J by 2 bases, with 15 bases between. This CDR3 is CSVEGGPGETYEQYF. CDR3 coding DNA: TGCAGCGTTGAAGGCGGGCCAGGGGAAACCTACGAGCAGTACTTC.

This clonotype occurred a few times. The chain employs TRBV4-1 and TRBJ2-1, with D possibly matching TRBD1 (5 bases). The CDR3 is 15 amino acids. Germline V CDR1 and CDR2: MGHRA, YSYEKL. V was cut by 4 bases and J by 4 bases, with 14 bases left in between. CDR3 nucleotide sequence: TGCGCCAGCAGCCCGACTTGGGGCCTGTACAATGAGCAGTTCTTC. Translated: CASSPTWGLYNEQFF.

This clonotype was counted ten times or more. The rearrangement uses TRBV5-1 and TRBJ1-2, with D maybe TRBD1 (6 bases). Germline values: CDR1 SGHRS, CDR2 YFSETQ. V lost 0 bases, J lost 5 bases, and 11 bases lay in between. The CDR3 loop spans 14 amino acids. The CDR3 region is CASSLGQAGYGYTF. For the CDR3, the DNA is TGCGCCAGCAGCTTGGGACAGGCGGGGTATGGCTACACCTTC.

This chain links TRBV27 with TRBJ1-6, with 7 bases fitting TRBD1. Per the germline V gene, CDR1 is MNHEY and CDR2 is SMNVEV (reference sequence). Trimming cost V 2 bases and J 7 bases; bases outside gene matches: 5. The CDR3 covers 15 residues. CDR3 amino acids: CASSLEGAENSPLHF. In DNA form, the CDR3 reads TGTGCCAGCAGTTTAGAGGGGGCGGAAAATTCACCCCTCCACTTT.